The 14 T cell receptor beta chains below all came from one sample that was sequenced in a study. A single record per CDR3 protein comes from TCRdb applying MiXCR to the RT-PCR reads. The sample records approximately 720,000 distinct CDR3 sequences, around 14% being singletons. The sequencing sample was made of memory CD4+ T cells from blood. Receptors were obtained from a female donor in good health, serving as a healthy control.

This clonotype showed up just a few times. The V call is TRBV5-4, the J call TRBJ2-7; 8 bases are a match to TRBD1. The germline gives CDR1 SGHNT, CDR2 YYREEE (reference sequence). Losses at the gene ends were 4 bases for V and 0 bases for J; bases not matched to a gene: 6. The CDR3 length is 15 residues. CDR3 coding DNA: TGTGCCAGCAGCCCGAGACAGGGGAGCTCCTACGAGCAGTACTTC. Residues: CASSPRQGSSYEQYF.

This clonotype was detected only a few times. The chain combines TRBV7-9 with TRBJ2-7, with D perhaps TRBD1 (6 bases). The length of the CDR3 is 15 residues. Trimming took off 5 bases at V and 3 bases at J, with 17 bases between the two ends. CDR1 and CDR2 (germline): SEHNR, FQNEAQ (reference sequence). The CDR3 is CASSGGQPRIYEQYF. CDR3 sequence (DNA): TGTGCCAGCAGCGGAGGACAGCCCCGGATCTACGAGCAGTACTTC. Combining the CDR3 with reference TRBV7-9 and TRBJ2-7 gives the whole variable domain DTGVSQNPRHKITKRGQNVTFRCDPISEHNRLYWYRQTLGQGPEFLTYFQNEAQLEKSRLLSDRFSAERPKGSFSTLEIQRTEQGDSAMYLCASSGGQPRIYEQYFGPGTRLTVT.

The CDR3 reads CASSVGTGGSETQYF. The CDR3 DNA follows: TGTGCCAGCAGCGTAGGGACAGGGGGTAGTGAGACCCAGTACTTC. This rearrangement joins TRBV9 to TRBJ2-5; 10 bases align to TRBD1. The V segment lost 0 bases and the J segment 5 bases; nucleotides outside the gene matches: 4. The CDR3 runs 15 residues. The V gene's germline CDR1 is SGDLS and CDR2 YYNGEE.

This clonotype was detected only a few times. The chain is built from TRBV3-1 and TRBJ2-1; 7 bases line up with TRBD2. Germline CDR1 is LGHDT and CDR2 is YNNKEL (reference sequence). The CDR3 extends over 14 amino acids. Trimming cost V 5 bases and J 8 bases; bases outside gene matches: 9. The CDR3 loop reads CASSTGGFRDEQFF. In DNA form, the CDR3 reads TGTGCCAGCAGCACGGGGGGTTTTCGTGATGAGCAGTTCTTC.

The CDR3 reads CASSLWTVNTEAFF. The CDR3 nucleotides read TGCGCCAGCAGCTTGTGGACGGTGAACACTGAAGCTTTCTTT. This chain links TRBV5-1 with TRBJ1-1; D not certain. The CDR3 is 14 residues long. Trimming left V 1 base short and J 0 bases short, with 7 bases between. Germline CDR1 is SGHRS and CDR2 is YFSETQ.

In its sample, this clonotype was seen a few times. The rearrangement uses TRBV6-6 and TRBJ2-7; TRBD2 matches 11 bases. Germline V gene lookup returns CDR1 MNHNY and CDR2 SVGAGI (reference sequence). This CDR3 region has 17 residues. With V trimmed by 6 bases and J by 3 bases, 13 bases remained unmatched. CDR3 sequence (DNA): TGTGCCAGCAGGGACAGTACTAGCGGGAGATCCCGCTACGAGCAGTACTTC. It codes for CASRDSTSGRSRYEQYF.

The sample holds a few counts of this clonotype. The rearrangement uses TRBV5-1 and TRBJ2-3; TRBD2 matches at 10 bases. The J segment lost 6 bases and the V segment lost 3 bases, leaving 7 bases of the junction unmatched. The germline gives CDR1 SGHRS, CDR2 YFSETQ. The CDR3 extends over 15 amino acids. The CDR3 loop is CASSSLAGVRDTQYF. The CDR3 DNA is TGCGCCAGCAGCTCGCTAGCGGGAGTAAGGGATACGCAGTATTTT.

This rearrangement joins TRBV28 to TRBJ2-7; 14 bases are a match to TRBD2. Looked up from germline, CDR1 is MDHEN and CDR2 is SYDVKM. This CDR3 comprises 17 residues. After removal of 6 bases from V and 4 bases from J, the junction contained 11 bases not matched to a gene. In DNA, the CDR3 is TGTGCCAGCAGCCAAAATTGGGGACTAGCGGGGGTTTACGAGCAGTACTTC. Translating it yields CASSQNWGLAGVYEQYF.

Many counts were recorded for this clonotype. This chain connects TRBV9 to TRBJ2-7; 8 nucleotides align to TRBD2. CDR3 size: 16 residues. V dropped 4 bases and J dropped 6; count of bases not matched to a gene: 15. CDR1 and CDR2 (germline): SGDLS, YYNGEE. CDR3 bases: TGTGCCAGCAGCCCTCCAGACGGCGGGAGGAGGTCCGAGCAGTACTTC. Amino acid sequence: CASSPPDGGRRSEQYF.

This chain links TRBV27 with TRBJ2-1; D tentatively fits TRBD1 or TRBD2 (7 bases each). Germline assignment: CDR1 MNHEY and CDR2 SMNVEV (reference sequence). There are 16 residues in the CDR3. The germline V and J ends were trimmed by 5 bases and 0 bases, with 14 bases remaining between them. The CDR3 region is CASSGGGTDSYNEQFF. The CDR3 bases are TGTGCCAGCAGTGGGGGGGGGACAGACTCCTACAATGAGCAGTTCTTC.

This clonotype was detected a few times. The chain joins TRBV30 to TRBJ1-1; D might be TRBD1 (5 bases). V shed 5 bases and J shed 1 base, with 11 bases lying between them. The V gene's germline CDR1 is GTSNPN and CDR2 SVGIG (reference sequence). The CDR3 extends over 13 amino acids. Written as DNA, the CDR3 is TGTGCCTGGGGGGGTTTAGGGAACACTGAAGCTTTCTTT. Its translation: CAWGGLGNTEAFF.

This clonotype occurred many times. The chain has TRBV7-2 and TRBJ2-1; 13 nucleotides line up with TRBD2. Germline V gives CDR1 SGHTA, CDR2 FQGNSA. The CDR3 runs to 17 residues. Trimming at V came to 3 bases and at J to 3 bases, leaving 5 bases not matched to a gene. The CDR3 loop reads CASSFERTSGSYNEQFF. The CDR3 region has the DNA TGTGCCAGCAGCTTCGAAAGGACTAGCGGGAGCTACAATGAGCAGTTCTTC.

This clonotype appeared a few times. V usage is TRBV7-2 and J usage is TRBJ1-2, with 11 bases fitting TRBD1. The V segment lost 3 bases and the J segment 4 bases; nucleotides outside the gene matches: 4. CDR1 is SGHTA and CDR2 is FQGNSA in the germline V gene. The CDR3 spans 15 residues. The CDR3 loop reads CASSFPGTGGYGYTF. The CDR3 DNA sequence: TGTGCCAGCAGCTTCCCCGGGACAGGGGGCTATGGCTACACCTTC. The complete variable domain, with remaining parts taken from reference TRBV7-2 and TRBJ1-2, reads GAGVSQSPSNKVTEKGKDVELRCDPISGHTALYWYRQSLGQGLEFLIYFQGNSAPDKSGLPSDRFSAERTGGSVSTLTIQRTQQEDSAVYLCASSFPGTGGYGYTFGSGTRLTVV.

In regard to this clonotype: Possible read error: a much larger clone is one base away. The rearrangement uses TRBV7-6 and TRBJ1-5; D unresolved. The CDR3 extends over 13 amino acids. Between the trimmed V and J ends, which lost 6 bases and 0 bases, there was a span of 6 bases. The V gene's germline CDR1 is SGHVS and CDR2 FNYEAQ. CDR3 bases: TGTGCCAGCAGAGAAAATAGCAATCAGCCCCAGCATTTT. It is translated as CASRENSNQPQHF.